This TCR beta chain comes out of a study of blood T cell repertoires in COVID-19. Study context: The United States, Italy and Spain provided the acute and convalescent COVID-19 samples. PBMCs, B-cell-depleted T cells, or T cells were the source of the cDNA or gDNA that made up the material.

Original processing notes: Estimates of nucleated cell counts were drawn from the amplification of reference gene primers. The assay was immunoSEQ multiplex PCR, and TCRdb's table has in-frame clones only and misses some. Clone size and the V and J calls come from that table; the DNA yielded D and trimming. The sample gives around 220,000 clones, approximately 90% of which show up once; 2% to 2.5% is in the top ten. The V gene lost 0 bases and the J gene lost 6 bases, with 12 bases spanning the gap. There are 14 residues in the CDR3. Germline lookup yields CDR1 MNHEY and CDR2 SVGAGI. The TCR comes from a woman between 40 and 50 years old who had recovered from COVID-19. This chain connects TRBV6-5 to TRBJ2-7; possibly TRBD2 for D (6 bases). The sequenced material came from peripheral blood. The CDR3 loop is CASSYSKGTPEQYF. DNA for the CDR3: TGTGCCAGCAGTTACTCGAAAGGGACTCCCGAGCAGTACTTC.